This T cell receptor (beta chain) came from a study of tumor-infiltrating lymphocytes in primary liver carcinoma. Study-wide background: Productive TCRbeta reads per sample were roughly 3.5 to 7.5 million, not differing by tissue. Regarding the study as a whole: Detection in all five tumor regions applied to only about 7.5-24% of top clones.

This clonotype was seen only a few times. Its antigen remains unknown. Being one base from a much bigger clone, this may be a read error. A primer matching the constant region was used to make TCR beta cDNA from around 460 ng of total RNA. Libraries of TCR beta came from three nested multiplex PCR rounds with slightly modified ARM-PCR. The first two PCR rounds used TRBV1-TRBV30 forward primers with a C-beta reverse primer, about 10 cycles each. TCRdb fed the multiplex PCR reads into MiXCR, producing one record per CDR3 protein. Counted here are tens of thousands of distinct CDR3 sequences, more than 65% occurring once; the ten biggest clones make up just under 20%. DNA and RNA were both co-extracted from approximately 20-30 mg of bulk tissue that had not been sorted. Primary liver carcinoma in the patients was surgically resected. This CDR3 region has 21 residues. From germline, CDR1 is MGHRA and CDR2 YSYEKL. The V end was cut by 1 base, the J end by 2 bases, with 27 bases between.

The gene calls are TRBV4-1 and TRBJ2-4; weak D call: TRBD2 (6 bases). Material for sequencing was liver tumor tissue from sampling region 1. The subset: tumor region T1, superior pole. The receptor was isolated from a man between 40 and 49 years old with primary liver carcinoma and hepatitis B virus infection. The CDR3 is CASSQGGVEGRFPSSKNIQYF. CDR3 DNA sequence: TGCGCCAGCAGCCAAGGCGGGGTAGAAGGGAGGTTCCCTAGCTCCAAAAACATTCAGTACTTC.